This TCR beta chain was retrieved from a study of post-analysis software for immune sequencing data. On the study more broadly: Patients had relapsing-remitting, secondary progressive or progressive-relapsing multiple sclerosis; some lacked subtype.

Prepared TCR beta cDNA libraries contained unique molecular identifiers. T cells numbering about 0.9 to 10 million yielded cDNA molecules that totaled about 500,000. TCRdb re-called the PCR reads with MiXCR, one entry per CDR3 protein. The repertoire has roughly 430,000 distinct CDR3 sequences, approximately 38% of them found once; the top ten carry 7.6%. Points on this clonotype: What it recognizes is unknown.

Study-wide results and limits: Among multiple sclerosis patients, normalized Chao1 diversity was significantly below that of controls. Controls had lower frequencies than patients of a few TRBV segments, which included TRBV5-6, TRBV5-1 and TRBV20-1. Analysis by F measure revealed that same-batch samples clustered strongly together.

Germline CDR1 MNHEY, CDR2 SMNVEV (reference sequence). CDR3 size: 13 residues. With 3 bases removed from V and 6 bases from J, the gap between germline ends came to 11 bases. The clonotype comes from a girl aged 2-9 years with multiple sclerosis. The rearrangement joins TRBV27 to TRBJ1-2, with a possible D match to TRBD1 (6 bases). Sample: blood. The CDR3, as DNA: TGTGCCAGCAGTTTGTCGCAGGGGAATGGCTACACCTTC. It codes for CASSLSQGNGYTF.